The 9 T cell receptor beta chains below come from one sample, sequenced in a study of blood T cell repertoires in COVID-19. The method was immunoSEQ multiplex PCR; TCRdb's version includes in-frame clones alone and lacks a portion of them. The sample lists 170,000 or so clones; 90% were seen once. The specimen sequenced was peripheral blood. The origin of the receptors is a man in his fifties or sixties with acute or convalescent COVID-19.

The rearrangement links TRBV2 to TRBJ2-2, with D uncertain. The germline V and J ends were trimmed by 5 bases and 4 bases, with 11 bases remaining between them. The CDR3 contains 14 residues. Germline V gene lookup returns CDR1 SNHLY and CDR2 FYNNEI. CDR3 coding DNA: TGTGCCAGCAGTTACCTACGAATCACCGGGGAGCTGTTTTTT. This gives the protein CASSYLRITGELFF.

This clone has just one count. The chain has TRBV5-1 and TRBJ2-1, with 11 bases that match TRBD2. CDR3 length equals 15 residues. Per germline, CDR1 SGHRS and CDR2 YFSETQ. J lost 6 bases, V lost 2 bases, and 4 bases had no gene match. In DNA, the CDR3 is TGCGCCAGCAGCTTAGGACTAGCGGGCGGCAATGAGCAGTTCTTC. Its translation is CASSLGLAGGNEQFF.

V usage is TRBV6-5 and J usage is TRBJ2-2; 7 bases line up with TRBD1. The trim removed 6 bases at V and 6 bases at J, leaving 7 bases unmatched. Germline-derived CDR1 and CDR2 are MNHEY and SVGAGI. The CDR3 has 14 residues. In DNA, the CDR3 is TGTGCCAGCAGAGAGACAGGGTCGGCCGGGGAGCTGTTTTTT. This sequence encodes CASRETGSAGELFF.

The chain recombines TRBV18 with TRBJ2-6; the match to TRBD2 covers 12 bases. There are 17 residues in the CDR3. J was trimmed by 2 bases and V by 4 bases; bases with no gene match: 3. CDR1 KGHSH and CDR2 LQKENI come from the germline V gene. CDR3 residues: CASSQLAGGTGANVLTF. In nucleotides, the CDR3 is TGTGCCAGCTCACAACTAGCGGGGGGCACTGGGGCCAACGTCCTGACTTTC.

This chain connects TRBV18 to TRBJ2-1; D may be TRBD2 (6 bases). This CDR3 is 13 amino acids long. V shed 1 base and J shed 7 bases, with 8 bases lying between them. Germline V CDR1 and CDR2: KGHSH, LQKENI. CDR3 bases: TGTGCCAGCTCACCACGCGGGATTAATGAGCAGTTCTTC. Translating gives CASSPRGINEQFF.

V and J are TRBV6-5 and TRBJ2-1, with 10 bases matching TRBD2. V was pared by 9 bases and J by 2 bases, with 7 bases of the junction left unmatched. Looked up from germline, CDR1 is MNHEY and CDR2 is SVGAGI. CDR3 length: 15 residues. The CDR3 bases are TGTGCCAGTAGTCTAGCGGGAGTTGCCTACAATGAGCAGTTCTTC. Protein: CASSLAGVAYNEQFF.

In regard to this clone: One end of the junction varies from germline; a read error may be responsible. The chain is built from TRBV10-3 and TRBJ1-2, with D perhaps TRBD1 (6 bases). The CDR3 has 13 amino acids. Germline V gene lookup returns CDR1 ENHRY and CDR2 SYGVKD. CDR3: CAISEYRDGGYTF. The DNA of the CDR3 is TGTGCCATCAGCGAGTACAGGGACGGTGGCTACACCTTC.

The chain combines TRBV5-8 with TRBJ2-7; no definite D call. The CDR3 loop spans 13 amino acids. Per germline, CDR1 SGHTS and CDR2 YDEGEE. Trimming shortened V by 1 base and J by 2 bases, and 7 bases separated the two germline ends. In nucleotides, the CDR3 is TGTGCCAGCAGCTTGCGATCAGCCTACGAGCAGTACTTC. It encodes CASSLRSAYEQYF.

This clone was recorded only once. The V call is TRBV2, the J call TRBJ1-2; perhaps TRBD1 as D (6 bases). The germline V and J ends were trimmed by 7 bases and 1 base, with 16 bases remaining between them. This CDR3 has 15 residues. Germline CDR1 SNHLY, CDR2 FYNNEI. The CDR3 region has the DNA TGTGCCAGCACCGGGGGGCTTACCTTTAACTATGGCTACACCTTC. Protein sequence: CASTGGLTFNYGYTF.